This section outlines one T cell receptor (beta chain) sequence together with its context. These data belong to a study of cytomegalovirus exposure and HLA in healthy donors. PCR amplification relied on 60 Vbeta primers (plus 13 Jbeta primers). Clones were sequenced by immunoSEQ multiplex PCR, and TCRdb holds only the in-frame ones, with some missing. Found here are fewer than 70,000 clones; the top ten clones hold around 5.3%. Germline V gene data show CDR1 as SQVTM and CDR2 as ANQGSEA. This CDR3 has 12 residues. Trimming took 4 bases from V and 1 from J, leaving 7 bases between them. Sequenced sample: PBMCs. This clonotype originated in a man aged 25-40 years in good health and CMV-seropositive. The chain recombines TRBV29-1 with TRBJ1-1; weak D call: TRBD1 (5 bases). Here the CDR3 DNA reads TGCAGCGTTGCAGGGCGGAACACTGAAGCTTTCTTT. This translates into CSVAGRNTEAFF.